The 8 T cell receptor beta chains given below trace back to one sample, sequenced in a study of T-cell memory formation after mild COVID-19. Using its own MiXCR run on the 5' RACE reads, TCRdb lists one record per CDR3 protein. The sample holds about 290,000 distinct CDR3 sequences, 15% seen once. The sequenced material came from PBMCs or a T cell subset sorted from them (not recorded which). These receptor sequences come from a man aged 18 to 30 who had mild COVID-19 (a few samples of this study predate the infection). Cell type and time point are not known.

This clonotype was observed a handful of times. V is TRBV29-1 and J is TRBJ1-2, with 11 positions matching TRBD1. Germline V CDR1 and CDR2: SQVTM, ANQGSEA. The CDR3 is 14 amino acids. The junction had 9 bases not matched to a gene; V was cut back by 7 bases and J by 5 bases. CDR3 in DNA: TGCAGCGCAAGGACAGGGGACAGGGGGTATGGCTACACCTTC. The encoded protein is CSARTGDRGYGYTF. Using reference TRBV29-1 and TRBJ1-2 for the parts outside the CDR3, the full variable domain is SAVISQKPSRDICQRGTSLTIQCQVDSQVTMMFWYRQQPGQSLTLIATANQGSEATYESGFVIDKFPISRPNLTFSTLTVSNMSPEDSSIYLCSARTGDRGYGYTFGSGTRLTVV.

This chain joins TRBV30 and TRBJ1-2, with D uncertain. Germline V gene lookup returns CDR1 GTSNPN and CDR2 SVGIG (reference sequence). The V gene lost 0 bases and the J gene lost 5 bases, with 10 bases spanning the gap. The CDR3 loop spans 13 amino acids. The CDR3 loop is CAWSVSAQYGYTF. In DNA, the CDR3 is TGTGCCTGGAGTGTCTCGGCTCAGTATGGCTACACCTTC.

This clonotype has just a few counts. The genes are TRBV20-1 and TRBJ1-1; no clear D gene. The CDR3 has 13 residues. Germline CDR1 reads DFQATT; CDR2 reads SNEGSKA (reference sequence). Trimming removed 5 bases at V and 3 bases at J, with 13 bases between. The CDR3 protein is CSARTGGDTEAFF. Here the CDR3 DNA reads TGCAGTGCTCGCACCGGAGGAGACACTGAAGCTTTCTTT.

At least ten counts were recorded for this clonotype. The rearrangement joins TRBV7-2 to TRBJ2-3, with 9 bases aligning to TRBD2. Germline lookup yields CDR1 SGHTA and CDR2 FQGNSA. V shed 5 bases and J 2 bases; nucleotides not matched to a gene: 8. The CDR3 spans 16 residues. CDR3 residues: CASSPTSGGHTDTQYF. CDR3 nucleotides: TGTGCCAGCAGCCCGACCAGCGGGGGGCACACAGATACGCAGTATTTT.

V is TRBV20-1 and J is TRBJ2-1; the D gene is possibly TRBD2 (5 bases). In germline, CDR1 is DFQATT, CDR2 SNEGSKA (reference sequence). This CDR3 region has 14 residues. The V end lost 3 bases, the J end lost 2 bases, and 11 bases lay between the germline ends. This CDR3 reads CSASRAGPYNEQFF. The CDR3 DNA sequence: TGCAGTGCTAGTCGGGCGGGCCCCTACAATGAGCAGTTCTTC.

This clonotype was observed many times. The chain recombines TRBV4-1 with TRBJ2-3; the D is unclear. This CDR3 is built from 16 residues. CDR1 MGHRA and CDR2 YSYEKL come from the germline V gene. The germline V and J ends were trimmed by 0 bases and 0 bases, with 10 bases remaining between them. CDR3 sequence: CASSQEQAPSTDTQYF. The CDR3 DNA reads TGCGCCAGCAGCCAAGAGCAAGCCCCGAGCACAGATACGCAGTATTTT.

The chain has TRBV5-1 and TRBJ1-6; D not resolved. V lost 6 bases to trimming and J lost 13 bases, with 11 bases between them. This CDR3 comprises 11 residues. CDR1 is SGHRS and CDR2 is YFSETQ in the germline V gene. The CDR3 DNA follows: TGCGCCAGCAAAATCAGTGACCCCCTCCACTTT. Its protein product is CASKISDPLHF. Using reference TRBV5-1 and TRBJ1-6 for the parts outside the CDR3, the full variable domain is KAGVTQTPRYLIKTRGQQVTLSCSPISGHRSVSWYQQTPGQGLQFLFEYFSETQRNKGNFPGRFSGRQFSNSRSEMNVSTLELGDSALYLCASKISDPLHFGNGTRLTVT.

This clonotype has a handful of counts. V usage is TRBV20-1 and J usage is TRBJ1-4, with a tentative D call TRBD1 (6 bases). CDR1 and CDR2 (germline): DFQATT, SNEGSKA (reference sequence). V was clipped by 0 bases and J by 8 bases, with 13 bases between them. The CDR3 length is 14 residues. CDR3 nucleotides: TGCAGTGCTAGAGAGACAGGCGGATACGAAAAACTGTTTTTT. It is translated as CSARETGGYEKLFF.